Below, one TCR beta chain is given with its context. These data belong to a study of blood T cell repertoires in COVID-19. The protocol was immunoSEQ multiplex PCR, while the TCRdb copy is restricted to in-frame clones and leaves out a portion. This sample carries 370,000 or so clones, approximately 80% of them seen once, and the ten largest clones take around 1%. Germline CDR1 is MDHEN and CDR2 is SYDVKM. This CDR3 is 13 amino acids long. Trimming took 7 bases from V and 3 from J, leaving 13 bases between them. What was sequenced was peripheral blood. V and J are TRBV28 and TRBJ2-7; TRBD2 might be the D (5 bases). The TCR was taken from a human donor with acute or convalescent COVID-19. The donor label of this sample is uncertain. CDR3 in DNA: TGTGCCAGCACCTTTGCGGGCCGCTACGAGCAGTACTTC. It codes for CASTFAGRYEQYF.